Below, 21 T cell receptor beta chains from the same sample are listed, as sequenced in a study of T cell changes during pregnancy in multiple sclerosis. Assay: immunoSEQ multiplex PCR; the TCRdb copy retains only in-frame clones and omits some. There are 35,000 to 45,000 clones in the sample; about 89% occur only once, and roughly 0.53% lies in the top ten. This sample comprised CD4+ T cells from peripheral blood mononuclear cells, obtained in the first trimester of pregnancy. The receptors come from a female donor with multiple sclerosis, enrolled in a pregnancy study.

V gene TRBV19 combines with J gene TRBJ2-2, with 8 bases that match TRBD2. The J segment lost 2 bases and the V segment lost 2 bases, leaving 4 bases of the junction unmatched. The germline V gene encodes CDR1 LNHDA and CDR2 SQIVND (reference sequence). The CDR3 spans 16 residues. DNA of the CDR3: TGTGCCAGTAGTATAATAGCGGGACTTAACACCGGGGAGCTGTTTTTT. The encoded protein is CASSIIAGLNTGELFF.

This clone was counted a single time. In nucleotides, the CDR3 is TGTGCCAGCAGCTTGGAACTAGCGGGAGGAGCTACTGTCTACAATGAGCAGTTCTTC. This codes for CASSLELAGGATVYNEQFF. V is TRBV5-6 and J is TRBJ2-1; TRBD2 aligns across 12 bases. In germline, CDR1 is SGHDT, CDR2 YYEEEE. The CDR3 is 19 residues long. V shed 0 bases and J 3 bases; nucleotides not matched to a gene: 10. Full variable domain (rest looked up from reference TRBV5-6 and TRBJ2-1): DAGVTQSPTHLIKTRGQQVTLRCSPKSGHDTVSWYQQALGQGPQFIFQYYEEEERQRGNFPDRFSGHQFPNYSSELNVNALLLGDSALYLCASSLELAGGATVYNEQFFGPGTRLTVL.

This clone was seen only once. V usage is TRBV30 and J usage is TRBJ1-4; 8 bases match TRBD1. After removal of 0 bases from V and 5 bases from J, the junction contained 8 bases not matched to a gene. This CDR3 contains 16 residues. CDR1 and CDR2 from the germline V gene are GTSNPN and SVGIG (reference sequence). CDR3 sequence: CAWSVYRTGLNEKLFF. The CDR3 bases are TGTGCCTGGAGTGTATACCGGACAGGGCTAAATGAAAAACTGTTTTTT.

This chain joins TRBV7-9 and TRBJ2-2, with TRBD2 matching over 8 bases. From germline, CDR1 is SEHNR and CDR2 FQNEAQ (reference sequence). This CDR3 spans 18 amino acids. After removal of 1 base from V and 7 bases from J, the junction contained 14 bases not matched to a gene. The CDR3 bases are TGTGCCAGCAGCTTAGTGTGGAGTCGGGAGGGCCAAGGCGGGGAGCTGTTTTTT. It specifies CASSLVWSREGQGGELFF.

This chain connects TRBV4-1 to TRBJ2-7, with D perhaps matching TRBD2 (5 bases). The CDR3 is 14 amino acids. V lost 0 bases and J lost 7, with 13 bases in between. The germline V gene encodes CDR1 MGHRA and CDR2 YSYEKL. The CDR3 region has the DNA TGCGCCAGCAGCCAAGATCGGGGTTTGCGGGAGCAGTACTTC. Protein sequence: CASSQDRGLREQYF.

The genes are TRBV6-4 and TRBJ2-3; 8 bases fit TRBD1. V trimming: 1 base; J trimming: 12 bases; junction bases outside the gene matches: 6. Germline V gene data show CDR1 as MRHNA and CDR2 as SNTAGT. This CDR3 has 13 amino acids. CDR3 residues: CASSDLGQGLQYF. The CDR3 region has the DNA TGTGCCAGCAGTGACTTAGGACAGGGCCTTCAGTATTTT.

CDR3 bases: TGTGCCAGCAGCTCCAGGACAGGGAGGACTGAAGCTTTCTTT. Translating it yields CASSSRTGRTEAFF. The rearrangement joins TRBV7-9 to TRBJ1-1; 8 bases are shared with TRBD1. The CDR3 covers 14 residues. V was pared by 4 bases and J by 5 bases, with 6 bases of the junction left unmatched. Germline V lookup: CDR1 SEHNR, CDR2 FQNEAQ (reference sequence).

In DNA form, the CDR3 reads TGCGCCAGCAGCACGGGACAGGGGGACGAGCAGTACTTC. This translates into CASSTGQGDEQYF. V usage is TRBV5-1 and J usage is TRBJ2-7, with 11 bases that match TRBD1. Germline V gene data show CDR1 as SGHRS and CDR2 as YFSETQ. The V segment lost 4 bases and the J segment 5 bases; nucleotides outside the gene matches: 2. This CDR3 has 13 residues.

This chain connects TRBV5-4 to TRBJ2-3, with 12 bases identical to TRBD1. The CDR3 consists of 16 residues. Germline CDR1 is SGHNT and CDR2 is YYREEE (reference sequence). The trim removed 3 bases at V and 2 bases at J, leaving 4 bases unmatched. The CDR3 region has the DNA TGTGCCAGCAGCTCTGGGGACAGGGGGCCCACAGATACGCAGTATTTT. Amino acid sequence: CASSSGDRGPTDTQYF.

This clone was detected only a few times. The chain has TRBV28 and TRBJ1-1; no clear D gene. CDR3 size: 13 residues. Germline V CDR1 and CDR2: MDHEN, SYDVKM. Trimming took off 1 base at V and 5 bases at J, with 8 bases between the two ends. DNA for the CDR3: TGTGCCAGCAGTTTATACGGGGTTACTGAAGCTTTCTTT. This gives the protein CASSLYGVTEAFF.

V usage is TRBV7-2 and J usage is TRBJ2-2; D is unclear. Germline V lookup: CDR1 SGHTA, CDR2 FQGNSA. V lost 4 bases to trimming and J lost 2 bases, with 2 bases between them. The CDR3 is 12 residues long. Written as DNA, the CDR3 is TGTGCCAGCAGCTCTAACACCGGGGAGCTGTTTTTT. Encoded protein: CASSSNTGELFF.

The chain combines TRBV14 with TRBJ1-1; possibly TRBD1 for D (6 bases). Trimming shortened V by 1 base and J by 4 bases, and 16 bases separated the two germline ends. This CDR3 is built from 16 residues. The V gene's germline CDR1 is SGHDN and CDR2 FVKESK. CDR3 sequence (DNA): TGTGCCAGCAGCCAAGGAAGGGTTAGGGGGGGCACTGAAGCTTTCTTT. It specifies CASSQGRVRGGTEAFF.

The chain joins TRBV7-8 to TRBJ2-1; 11 bases align to TRBD2. The J segment lost 4 bases and the V segment lost 1 base, leaving 9 bases of the junction unmatched. CDR3 length: 18 residues. Looked up from germline, CDR1 is SGHVS and CDR2 is FQNEAQ. In DNA, the CDR3 is TGTGCCAGCAGCTTAGTAACTAGCGGGGGCCCTCCTTACAATGAGCAGTTCTTC. Its protein product is CASSLVTSGGPPYNEQFF.

This chain links TRBV15 with TRBJ2-5, with D hard to call. V lost 0 bases, J lost 7 bases, and 12 bases lay in between. CDR1 and CDR2 (germline): LNHNV, YYDKDF (reference sequence). The CDR3 length is 14 residues. CDR3 amino acids: CATSRDRAEGTQYF. For the CDR3, the DNA is TGTGCCACCAGCAGAGATCGCGCGGAAGGGACCCAGTACTTC. Full variable domain (missing parts from reference TRBV15 and TRBJ2-5): DAMVIQNPRYQVTQFGKPVTLSCSQTLNHNVMYWYQQKSSQAPKLLFHYYDKDFNNEADTPDNFQSRRPNTSFCFLDIRSPGLGDTAMYLCATSRDRAEGTQYFGPGTRLLVL.

The J gene is TRBJ1-2, the V gene TRBV9; D gene uncertain. The V end lost 0 bases, the J end lost 7 bases, and 10 bases lay between the germline ends. The CDR3 has 13 amino acids. Germline V gives CDR1 SGDLS, CDR2 YYNGEE. The CDR3 DNA follows: TGTGCCAGCAGCGTAGGGTGGGCGAGTGGCTACACCTTC. This encodes CASSVGWASGYTF.

This clone was seen a single time. The V gene is TRBV29-1, the J gene TRBJ2-3, with D possibly being TRBD2 (5 bases). This CDR3 spans 14 amino acids. Germline lookup yields CDR1 SQVTM and CDR2 ANQGSEA. The V end was cut by 4 bases, the J end by 2 bases, with 13 bases between. The CDR3 bases are TGCAGCGTTGCTGAGCGGAGCACCACAGATACGCAGTATTTT. Amino acid sequence: CSVAERSTTDTQYF.

V and J are TRBV11-2 and TRBJ1-1; 9 nucleotides agree with TRBD1. Germline values: CDR1 SGHAT, CDR2 FQNNGV. V shed 6 bases and J 4 bases; nucleotides not matched to a gene: 6. The CDR3 has 14 amino acids. The DNA of the CDR3 is TGTGCCAGCAGTAACACAGGGGGCTCCACTGAAGCTTTCTTT. Its protein is CASSNTGGSTEAFF.

The V and J genes are TRBV4-1 and TRBJ2-7; TRBD2 aligns across 9 bases. CDR3 size: 16 residues. Germline CDR1 and CDR2: MGHRA and YSYEKL. V dropped 1 base and J dropped 1; count of bases not matched to a gene: 5. The chain's CDR3 is CASSQGVSGGSYEQYF. In DNA form, the CDR3 reads TGCGCCAGCAGCCAAGGGGTTAGCGGGGGTTCCTACGAGCAGTACTTC.

V is TRBV5-1 and J is TRBJ2-2; TRBD1 matches 8 bases. The CDR3 loop spans 18 amino acids. J gave up 5 bases and V 4 bases, and 16 bases lay outside the gene matches. Germline CDR1 is SGHRS and CDR2 is YFSETQ. DNA for the CDR3: TGCGCCAGCAGCCCTCTCCCGGGACAGGCGCGGGGAACCGGGGAGCTGTTTTTT. Translation gives CASSPLPGQARGTGELFF.

The rearrangement uses TRBV4-2 and TRBJ2-2, with TRBD2 identical over 13 bases. In germline, CDR1 is LGHNA, CDR2 YNFKEQ. The ends lost 0 bases at V and 6 bases at J; junction bases unmatched: 13. This CDR3 is 20 amino acids long. CDR3 residues: CASSQDGPRLAGGSPGELFF. The CDR3 coding sequence is TGTGCCAGCAGCCAAGATGGACCTCGACTAGCGGGAGGTTCACCCGGGGAGCTGTTTTTT.

This clone was observed a single time. V is TRBV27 and J is TRBJ2-2; perhaps TRBD1 as D (6 bases). CDR3 length: 12 amino acids. CDR1 is MNHEY and CDR2 is SMNVEV in the germline V gene (reference sequence). The V end was cut by 4 bases, the J end by 7 bases, with 7 bases between. In DNA, the CDR3 is TGTGCCAGCAGTTCGACAGGCGGGGAGCTGTTTTTT. Translating it yields CASSSTGGELFF.